What follows are 10 T cell receptor beta chains derived from one specimen sequenced in a study of blood T cell repertoires in COVID-19. The protocol was immunoSEQ multiplex PCR, while the TCRdb copy is restricted to in-frame clones and leaves out a portion. The data contain a few hundred thousand clones, approximately 90% of them seen just once; the ten biggest clones take up 1.4% to 1.5%. The sample comprised PBMCs or T cells enriched from blood (not recorded which). The receptors shown here come from a young woman who had been exposed to COVID-19.

The chain joins TRBV18 to TRBJ2-7; 7 bases fit TRBD1. Per germline, CDR1 KGHSH and CDR2 LQKENI. The length of the CDR3 is 14 residues. J gave up 3 bases and V 3 bases, and 5 bases lay outside the gene matches. The chain's CDR3 is CASSPTGQVYEQYF. The CDR3 region has the DNA TGTGCCAGCTCACCGACCGGACAGGTCTACGAGCAGTACTTC.

V and J are TRBV30 and TRBJ2-2; 11 bases agree with TRBD2. Trimming at V came to 1 base and at J to 3 bases, leaving 7 bases not matched to a gene. The CDR3 totals 17 residues. Germline CDR1 and CDR2: GTSNPN and SVGIG (reference sequence). CDR3 DNA: TGTGCCTGGAGTGGGGTAGCGGGGGGGCCTGACACCGGGGAGCTGTTTTTT. It encodes CAWSGVAGGPDTGELFF.

The gene calls are TRBV5-6 and TRBJ1-5; D is undetermined. The V gene's germline CDR1 is SGHDT and CDR2 YYEEEE. The V end was cut by 0 bases, the J end by 4 bases, with 5 bases between. This CDR3 spans 13 amino acids. This CDR3 is CASSLAPNQPQHF. CDR3 nucleotides: TGTGCCAGCAGCTTGGCCCCAAATCAGCCCCAGCATTTT.

V usage is TRBV24-1 and J usage is TRBJ2-3; no firm D call. V was cut by 5 bases and J by 6 bases, with 11 bases left in between. CDR3 length: 13 amino acids. The germline V gene encodes CDR1 KGHDR and CDR2 SFDVKD. Here the CDR3 DNA reads TGTGCCACCAGTGGAGTTGTACAGGATACGCAGTATTTT. It is translated as CATSGVVQDTQYF.

The chain employs TRBV6-2 or TRBV6-3 and TRBJ1-3; no clear D gene. The CDR3 totals 15 residues. V gave up 6 bases and J gave up 0 bases, with 12 bases separating them. Germline loops: CDR1 MNHEY, CDR2 SVGEGT. The CDR3 DNA reads as TGTGCCAGCAGCCCGACGGGAGTCTCTGGAAACACCATATATTTT. It codes for CASSPTGVSGNTIYF.

A few counts support this clone. J is TRBJ1-5 and V is TRBV10-1, with TRBD1 as a possible D gene (6 bases). With 0 bases removed from V and 9 bases from J, the gap between germline ends came to 12 bases. The germline gives CDR1 WNHNN, CDR2 SYGVQD (reference sequence). The CDR3 consists of 14 residues. CDR3 protein: CASSESGAPGPQHF. For the CDR3, the DNA is TGCGCCAGCAGTGAGTCGGGGGCCCCAGGGCCCCAGCATTTT.

This clone was observed a handful of times. J is TRBJ2-7 and V is TRBV24-1, with TRBD2 matching over 9 bases. The CDR3 length is 16 residues. From germline, CDR1 is KGHDR and CDR2 SFDVKD. V trimming: 2 bases; J trimming: 2 bases; junction bases outside the gene matches: 6. The CDR3 DNA reads as TGTGCCACCAGTGATTCTAGGCCTAGCGGGACCTACGAGCAGTACTTC. It yields the protein CATSDSRPSGTYEQYF.

About this clone: Other DNA sequences in this sample translate to the same CDR3. The chain is built from TRBV20-1 and TRBJ2-7; weak D call: TRBD1 (5 bases). Germline V gene data show CDR1 as DFQATT and CDR2 as SNEGSKA (reference sequence). The V gene lost 4 bases and the J gene lost 1 base, with 5 bases spanning the gap. This CDR3 region has 11 residues. This CDR3 reads CSATGSYEQYF. Here the CDR3 DNA reads TGCAGTGCTACAGGGTCCTACGAGCAGTACTTC.

V gene TRBV30 combines with J gene TRBJ2-7; perhaps TRBD2 as D (6 bases). The germline CDR1 and CDR2 sequences are GTSNPN and SVGIG (reference sequence). V lost 3 bases, J lost 0 bases, and 15 bases lay in between. The CDR3 covers 15 residues. CDR3 protein: CAWRSRLVFSYEQYF. For the CDR3, the DNA is TGTGCCTGGAGGTCAAGACTAGTGTTCTCCTACGAGCAGTACTTC. The full variable domain, completed using reference TRBV30 and TRBJ2-7, is SQTIHQWPATLVQPVGSPLSLECTVEGTSNPNLYWYRQAAGRGLQLLFYSVGIGQISSEVPQNLSASRPQDRQFILSSKKLLLSDSGFYLCAWRSRLVFSYEQYFGPGTRLTVT.

The CDR3 sequence: CASSLSTGFAGELFF. DNA for the CDR3: TGTGCCAGCAGTTTATCAACAGGGTTCGCCGGGGAGCTGTTTTTT. The rearrangement links TRBV27 to TRBJ2-2; D might be TRBD1 (6 bases). V lost 0 bases and J 6 bases, leaving 11 bases between the germline ends. This CDR3 contains 15 residues. Germline V gives CDR1 MNHEY, CDR2 SMNVEV (reference sequence).